This T cell receptor beta chain derives from a study of blood T cell repertoires in COVID-19. Turning to the study itself: Some COVID-19 samples were acute and others convalescent; all came from the United States, Italy and Spain. PBMCs, B-cell-depleted T cells, or T cells were the source of the cDNA or gDNA that made up the material.

Per germline, CDR1 MNHEY and CDR2 SVGEGT. With 4 bases clipped from V and 3 bases from J, the junction kept 4 bases outside the gene matches. The CDR3 has 15 residues. Assay used: immunoSEQ multiplex PCR; TCRdb lists only in-frame clones, some missing. The profile shows 280,000 or so clones, around 88% of them singletons. Participant-reported clinical history was the basis for cohort assignment. The sequenced sample consisted of PBMCs or T cells enriched from blood (not recorded which). This clonotype was sampled from a woman in her forties who had recovered from COVID-19. The rearrangement joins TRBV6-2 or TRBV6-3 to TRBJ2-7; TRBD2 agrees at 12 bases. The CDR3 DNA follows: TGTGCCAGCAGTTTTGGACTAGCGGGATACTACGAGCAGTACTTC. Its protein is CASSFGLAGYYEQYF.